The following is a T cell receptor (beta chain) sequence with its context. The data belong to a study of human T cells and chemical hapten exposure. For the study at large: Slight differences in pooled library volume were the main source of varying TCR yields across samples.

The length of the CDR3 is 15 residues. V lost 5 bases, J lost 7 bases, and 13 bases stayed unmatched. From germline, CDR1 is LGHDT and CDR2 YNNKEL (reference sequence). Each cDNA molecule in the library carried unique molecular identifiers. Authors' analysis steps: Per sample, the median was about 88,000 TCRs, with values from about 22,000 to 700,000. TCRdb itself ran the RACE reads through MiXCR, one entry per CDR3 protein. The authors' filters were not applied to this entry. The data hold approximately 59,000 distinct CDR3 sequences, with about 6% observed a single time. Time point of the sample: healthy volunteer bleed at 6 weeks. Total RNA extraction was carried out from unfractionated whole blood.

The chain combines TRBV3-1 with TRBJ2-7, with TRBD2 identical over 8 bases. This receptor was identified in a female donor in good health. Some clones in this sample may be carry-over from other donors' samples. The sample taken for sequencing was whole blood. The CDR3 loop reads CASSFPGLASVEQYF. In DNA, the CDR3 is TGTGCCAGCAGCTTCCCCGGACTAGCATCAGTAGAGCAGTACTTC.